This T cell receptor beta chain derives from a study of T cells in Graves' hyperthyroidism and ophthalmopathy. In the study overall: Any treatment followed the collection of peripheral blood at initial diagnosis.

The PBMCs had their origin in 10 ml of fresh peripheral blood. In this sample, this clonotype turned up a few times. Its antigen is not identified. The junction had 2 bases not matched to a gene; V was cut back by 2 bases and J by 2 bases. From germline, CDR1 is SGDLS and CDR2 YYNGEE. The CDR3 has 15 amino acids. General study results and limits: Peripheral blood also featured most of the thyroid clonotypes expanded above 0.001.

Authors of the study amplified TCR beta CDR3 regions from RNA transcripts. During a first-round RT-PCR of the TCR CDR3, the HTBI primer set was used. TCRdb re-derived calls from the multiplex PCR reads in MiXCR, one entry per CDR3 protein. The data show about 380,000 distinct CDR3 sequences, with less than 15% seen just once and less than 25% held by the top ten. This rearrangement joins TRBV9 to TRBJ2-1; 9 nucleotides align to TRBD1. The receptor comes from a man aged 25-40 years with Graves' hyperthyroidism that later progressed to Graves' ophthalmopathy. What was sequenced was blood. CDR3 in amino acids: CASSVGTGTYNEQFF. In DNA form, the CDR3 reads TGTGCCAGCAGCGTGGGGACAGGGACCTACAATGAGCAGTTCTTC.